The 17 T cell receptor beta chains reported below all come from one sample, sequenced in a study of blood T cells in healthy people across ages. Sample-barcoded 5' priming and a J-beta primer mix drove a second PCR of about 7 to 11 cycles. TCRdb analysed the 5' RACE reads with MiXCR anew, one entry per CDR3 protein. The data show some 900,000 distinct CDR3 sequences, 40% to 60% seen once. Sequenced sample: blood. Receptors originate from a man aged 25 to 40 in good health.

This chain joins TRBV7-9 and TRBJ2-7; D is undetermined. V lost 1 base to trimming and J lost 2 bases, with 12 bases between them. Germline loops: CDR1 SEHNR, CDR2 FQNEAQ (reference sequence). The CDR3 has 15 residues. The CDR3 spells CASSLVPDSPYEQYF. The CDR3 DNA reads TGTGCCAGCAGCTTAGTCCCGGATTCCCCCTACGAGCAGTACTTC.

The J gene is TRBJ2-5, the V gene TRBV5-6; TRBD1 matches 10 bases. CDR3 length equals 15 residues. The germline gives CDR1 SGHDT, CDR2 YYEEEE. The junction had 8 bases not matched to a gene; V was cut back by 3 bases and J by 6 bases. The CDR3 DNA reads TGTGCCAGCAGCTCCATCGACAGGGGGCGGAAGACCCAGTACTTC. This sequence encodes CASSSIDRGRKTQYF.

The chain uses TRBV20-1 and TRBJ2-2, with D possibly TRBD1 on 5 matching bases. V gave up 6 bases and J gave up 5 bases, with 13 bases separating them. Germline CDR1 reads DFQATT; CDR2 reads SNEGSKA (reference sequence). This CDR3 region has 13 residues. The CDR3 DNA follows: TGCAGTGCCAGGACACCAACGACCGGGGAGCTGTTTTTT. This gives the protein CSARTPTTGELFF.

The rearrangement joins TRBV5-1 to TRBJ1-6, with 7 bases that match TRBD1. This CDR3 spans 15 amino acids. The germline CDR1 and CDR2 sequences are SGHRS and YFSETQ. V was pared by 0 bases and J by 9 bases, with 6 bases of the junction left unmatched. In DNA, the CDR3 is TGCGCCAGCAGCTTGGAAATCGACAGGGTTTCACCCCTCCACTTT. Translated: CASSLEIDRVSPLHF.

This chain connects TRBV28 to TRBJ2-1; TRBD2 aligns across 13 bases. The CDR3 consists of 16 residues. The trim removed 7 bases at V and 3 bases at J, leaving 6 bases unmatched. Germline CDR1 is MDHEN and CDR2 is SYDVKM. DNA for the CDR3: TGTGCCAGCACCGGACTAGCGGGGGCGTTCTACAATGAGCAGTTCTTC. Protein sequence: CASTGLAGAFYNEQFF.

The chain links TRBV10-3 to TRBJ2-5, with D hard to call. The end of the DNA aligns better with TRBJ2-7, so the J call may be wrong. CDR3 length equals 15 residues. Germline-derived CDR1 and CDR2 are ENHRY and SYGVKD. For the CDR3, the DNA is TGTGCCACCCGGACGGTGGAAGCAAACCTAGGCGAGCAGTACTTC. It codes for CATRTVEANLGEQYF.

The chain links TRBV5-1 to TRBJ2-3, with D perhaps matching TRBD2 (5 bases). The CDR3 covers 14 residues. Looked up from germline, CDR1 is SGHRS and CDR2 is YFSETQ. Trimming took off 0 bases at V and 4 bases at J, with 9 bases between the two ends. DNA for the CDR3: TGCGCCAGCAGCTTGGCGCAGGAGGCAGATACGCAGTATTTT. Its translation is CASSLAQEADTQYF.

V and J are TRBV28 and TRBJ2-5, with 8 bases matching TRBD2. Germline V lookup: CDR1 MDHEN, CDR2 SYDVKM. The CDR3 contains 15 residues. With 4 bases clipped from V and 1 base from J, the junction kept 5 bases outside the gene matches. The DNA of the CDR3 is TGTGCCAGCAGTTCTCCCGCGGGGGGCCAAGAGACCCAGTACTTC. This encodes CASSSPAGGQETQYF.

This clonotype was recorded a few times. The chain has TRBV27 and TRBJ2-3, with 8 bases lining up with TRBD2. J gave up 0 bases and V 8 bases, and 7 bases lay outside the gene matches. CDR1 and CDR2 (germline): MNHEY, SMNVEV (reference sequence). CDR3 length: 15 amino acids. The CDR3 loop reads CASRNGGASTDTQYF. In DNA, the CDR3 is TGTGCCAGCCGCAACGGGGGGGCTAGCACAGATACGCAGTATTTT.

This clonotype was observed a few times. The chain couples TRBV24-1 to TRBJ2-1, with D unresolved. The V gene lost 9 bases and the J gene lost 0 bases, with 8 bases spanning the gap. In germline, CDR1 is KGHDR, CDR2 SFDVKD. The CDR3 sequence is 13 residues long. CDR3 DNA sequence: TGTGCCACCGGGGTAAGCTCCTACAATGAGCAGTTCTTC. The encoded protein is CATGVSSYNEQFF.

This clonotype was counted a few times. This rearrangement joins TRBV20-1 to TRBJ2-1; TRBD2 aligns across 10 bases. The CDR3 runs 15 residues. The trim removed 3 bases at V and 3 bases at J, leaving 5 bases unmatched. The germline V gene encodes CDR1 DFQATT and CDR2 SNEGSKA (reference sequence). The CDR3 DNA sequence: TGCAGTGCTAGGCCATCTAGCGGGGGCTACAATGAGCAGTTCTTC. It encodes CSARPSSGGYNEQFF.

This sequence joins TRBV27 and TRBJ2-7, with D possibly TRBD2 on 6 matching bases. V lost 0 bases and J 0 bases, leaving 9 bases between the germline ends. Per the germline V gene, CDR1 is MNHEY and CDR2 is SMNVEV (reference sequence). This CDR3 contains 15 residues. The CDR3 DNA reads as TGTGCCAGCAGTTTATCTCAGGGAGGCTCCTACGAGCAGTACTTC. The encoded protein is CASSLSQGGSYEQYF.

The chain has TRBV2 and TRBJ1-2; unclear D gene. Germline V CDR1 and CDR2: SNHLY, FYNNEI. This CDR3 has 14 amino acids. V was clipped by 3 bases and J by 6 bases, with 14 bases between them. CDR3 sequence (DNA): TGTGCCAGCAGTGACGGTCGGCCTAAGGATGGCTACACCTTC. This translates into CASSDGRPKDGYTF.

The chain combines TRBV29-1 with TRBJ1-1; D call uncertain. The ends were cut back, 7 bases at V and 3 bases at J, with 12 bases in the middle. CDR1 SQVTM and CDR2 ANQGSEA come from the germline V gene. There are 12 residues in the CDR3. CDR3 DNA sequence: TGCAGCGCCTCGGACCGCTACACTGAAGCTTTCTTT. As protein: CSASDRYTEAFF.

V and J are TRBV7-9 and TRBJ2-2; D gene ambiguous. The germline V and J ends were trimmed by 1 base and 2 bases, with 8 bases remaining between them. The CDR3 contains 15 residues. CDR1 is SEHNR, CDR2 FQNEAQ, per germline (reference sequence). For the CDR3, the DNA is TGTGCCAGCAGCTTAGTTTCCAGTAACACCGGGGAGCTGTTTTTT. Protein: CASSLVSSNTGELFF. The entire variable domain, with the rest obtained from reference TRBV7-9 and TRBJ2-2, is as follows: DTGVSQNPRHKITKRGQNVTFRCDPISEHNRLYWYRQTLGQGPEFLTYFQNEAQLEKSRLLSDRFSAERPKGSFSTLEIQRTEQGDSAMYLCASSLVSSNTGELFFGEGSRLTVL.

V is TRBV2 and J is TRBJ2-7, with 13 nucleotides matching TRBD2. Germline assignment: CDR1 SNHLY and CDR2 FYNNEI. V was clipped by 3 bases and J by 5 bases; unmatched bases: 4. This CDR3 has 15 residues. CDR3 amino acids: CASSDTSGGVDEQYF. CDR3 bases: TGTGCCAGCAGTGATACTAGCGGGGGGGTGGACGAGCAGTACTTC.

The gene calls are TRBV4-3 and TRBJ2-2, with D perhaps matching TRBD2 (5 bases). V lost 3 bases to trimming and J lost 6 bases, with 14 bases between them. In germline, CDR1 is LGHNA, CDR2 YSLEER. The CDR3 contains 15 residues. The CDR3 DNA follows: TGCGCCAGCAGCCAGGAGAGGGTTCTTGCCGGGGAGCTGTTTTTT. The encoded protein is CASSQERVLAGELFF.